Listed below are T cell receptor beta chains from one sample, sequenced in a study of shared clonotypes between healthy human individuals. Sequencing was performed with immunoSEQ multiplex PCR; in TCRdb, only in-frame clones are kept and a portion is missing. Of 2 million or so clones listed, 85% to 95% are singletons. Sequenced: naive CD8+ T cells sorted from blood. These receptors originate from a man aged 18 to 29 in good health. Both conserved end residues are trimmed from each CDR3. Fields, in order: D gene, J gene, V gene, CDR3 protein. The D gene is left open where the match is weak.

D: TRBD1
J: TRBJ1-1
V: TRBV30
CDR3: AWSGTGLGTEAF

D: .
J: TRBJ1-3
V: TRBV2
CDR3: ASSAGGSGNTIY

D: .
J: TRBJ1-6
V: TRBV6-1
CDR3: ASSEAGVGNSPLH

D: .
J: TRBJ2-2
V: TRBV27
CDR3: ASRTSETNTGELF

D: .
J: TRBJ1-1
V: TRBV2
CDR3: ASVSVQLNTEAF

D: TRBD1
J: TRBJ1-2
V: TRBV12-5
CDR3: ASGPGTGYGYT

D: .
J: TRBJ1-6
V: TRBV30
CDR3: AWSVLSGGMGSPLH

D: .
J: TRBJ2-3
V: TRBV4-3
CDR3: ASSQDGNGWTDTQY

D: TRBD1
J: TRBJ2-7
V: TRBV7-3
CDR3: ASSLEPGQGLEQY

D: .
J: TRBJ2-7
V: TRBV2
CDR3: ASADSAYEQY

D: .
J: TRBJ2-5
V: TRBV5-1
CDR3: ASSLPGTPDGETQY

D: .
J: TRBJ2-3
V: TRBV29-1
CDR3: SVEDPAQASTDTQY

D: .
J: TRBJ2-1
V: TRBV14
CDR3: ASSLRPGSYNEQF

D: TRBD1
J: TRBJ2-7
V: TRBV9
CDR3: ASSVGTGPRNEQY